These 27 T cell receptor beta chains originate from one sample sequenced in a study of shared clonotypes between healthy human individuals (dated by TCRdb to 2020 to 2021). Libraries were built with the immunoSEQ multiplex PCR assay. TCRdb provides this immuneACCESS table in a form limited to in-frame rearrangements. Some clones are lacking; in checked studies, under half of them reflect an unresolved V gene, and why the rest are absent is not known. The sample records around 2,000,000 clones, 90% to 95% of which are singletons. 0.1% to 0.15% of the sample lies in the top ten. Sequenced material: naive CD4+ T cells sorted from blood. Sample cell subset or site, as interpreted from the label and publication: CD45RA+ positively selected. Receptors were obtained from a man in his late teens or twenties in good health.

The chain joins TRBV3-1 (or the pseudogene TRBV3-2) to TRBJ2-5, with no clear D. CDR1 and CDR2 (germline): LGHDT, YNNKEL (reference sequence). V was shortened by 10 bases and J by 7 bases, with 7 bases between the two germline ends. The CDR3 consists of 9 residues. The CDR3 sequence: CANPGTQYF. The CDR3 coding sequence is TGTGCCAACCCCGGGACCCAGTACTTC.

V is TRBV7-8 and J is TRBJ1-6; the D gene is possibly TRBD1 (5 bases). V lost 4 bases and J lost 7, with 14 bases in between. Germline V gene lookup returns CDR1 SGHVS and CDR2 FQNEAQ. CDR3 size: 15 residues. CDR3 in amino acids: CASSSGIRDNSPLHF. The CDR3 DNA follows: TGTGCCAGCAGCTCTGGGATCCGGGACAATTCACCCCTCCACTTT.

Comment on this clone: Other DNA sequences in this sample translate to the same CDR3. The chain is built from TRBV7-9 and TRBJ1-4; TRBD1 aligns across 10 bases. With V trimmed by 5 bases and J by 8 bases, 5 bases remained unmatched. This CDR3 spans 14 amino acids. Germline loops: CDR1 SEHNR, CDR2 FQNEAQ (reference sequence). The CDR3 bases are TGTGCCAGCAGCCGAGGACAGGGGGGAGAAAAACTGTTTTTT. Translating gives CASSRGQGGEKLFF.

The genes are TRBV6-6 and TRBJ1-1, with D maybe TRBD1 (5 bases). The CDR3 consists of 14 residues. Germline assignment: CDR1 MNHNY and CDR2 SVGAGI (reference sequence). V lost 2 bases and J lost 1, with 8 bases in between. CDR3 coding DNA: TGTGCCAGCAGTTACGAAACAGGGAACACTGAAGCTTTCTTT. Its protein product is CASSYETGNTEAFF.

As concerns this clone: Other DNA variants within this sample encode the same CDR3. The chain couples TRBV7-2 to TRBJ2-2, with TRBD2 identical over 11 bases. Trimming took 1 base from V and 5 from J; bases not matched to a gene: 3. From germline, CDR1 is SGHTA and CDR2 FQGNSA. The CDR3 consists of 16 residues. The CDR3 loop reads CASSLGLAGGTGELFF. CDR3 coding DNA: TGTGCCAGCAGCTTAGGGCTAGCGGGAGGAACCGGGGAGCTGTTTTTT.

This rearrangement joins TRBV5-4 to TRBJ2-7; no reliable D call. Trimming left V 2 bases short and J 2 bases short, with 17 bases between. This CDR3 is built from 16 residues. CDR1 is SGHNT and CDR2 is YYREEE in the germline V gene (reference sequence). CDR3 nucleotide sequence: TGTGCCAGCAGCTTCGCGGCCCGGGCAGCCACCTACGAGCAGTACTTC. This translates into CASSFAARAATYEQYF.

This chain connects TRBV6-5 to TRBJ1-2; 8 bases are shared with TRBD1. The CDR3 has 12 residues. The V gene end was trimmed by 5 bases and the J gene end by 7 bases; junction bases not matched to a gene: 3. Germline loops: CDR1 MNHEY, CDR2 SVGAGI. The CDR3 DNA reads as TGTGCCAGCAGTCAGACAGGGGTTGGCTACACCTTC. Residues: CASSQTGVGYTF.

CDR3 nucleotide sequence: TGTGCCAGCAGTAAGGGGCCCGAATATGGCTACACCTTC. Residues: CASSKGPEYGYTF. The chain carries TRBV6-6 and TRBJ1-2, with D possibly being TRBD1 (5 bases). This CDR3 is built from 13 residues. V lost 5 bases, J lost 5 bases, and 12 bases lay in between. Germline CDR1 reads MNHNY; CDR2 reads SVGAGI (reference sequence).

The CDR3 spells CASSLVWDRVSYEQYF. Here the CDR3 DNA reads TGTGCCAGCAGCTTGGTGTGGGACAGGGTGTCCTACGAGCAGTACTTC. The rearrangement links TRBV5-5 to TRBJ2-7; 9 bases map to TRBD1. The CDR3 is made up of 16 amino acids. Trimming at V came to 0 bases and at J to 1 base, leaving 5 bases not matched to a gene. In germline, CDR1 is SGHKS, CDR2 YYEKEE (reference sequence).

This clone was seen a handful of times. The J gene is TRBJ1-2, the V gene TRBV10-3; no definite D call. Germline V gene sequence: CDR1 ENHRY, CDR2 SYGVKD. Trimming took off 3 bases at V and 4 bases at J, with 12 bases between the two ends. CDR3 length: 14 amino acids. CDR3 in amino acids: CAISEDGLTYGYTF. In DNA form, the CDR3 reads TGTGCCATCAGTGAAGACGGACTTACCTATGGCTACACCTTC.

The V call is TRBV5-4, the J call TRBJ1-1; 7 positions agree with TRBD1. V trimming: 4 bases; J trimming: 1 base; junction bases outside the gene matches: 7. Germline CDR1 reads SGHNT; CDR2 reads YYREEE (reference sequence). The CDR3 has 15 residues. The CDR3 DNA is TGTGCCAGCAGCCGCGCCGGGACAGAGAACACTGAAGCTTTCTTT. Its protein is CASSRAGTENTEAFF.

The genes are TRBV5-1 and TRBJ1-4; D ambiguous. CDR1 and CDR2 from the germline V gene are SGHRS and YFSETQ. Trimming removed 4 bases at V and 0 bases at J, with 10 bases between. This CDR3 has 15 residues. The CDR3 here is CASSTSGTTNEKLFF. CDR3 DNA: TGCGCCAGCAGCACTTCAGGCACAACTAATGAAAAACTGTTTTTT. Based on the CDR3 plus reference TRBV5-1 and TRBJ1-4, the full variable domain is KAGVTQTPRYLIKTRGQQVTLSCSPISGHRSVSWYQQTPGQGLQFLFEYFSETQRNKGNFPGRFSGRQFSNSRSEMNVSTLELGDSALYLCASSTSGTTNEKLFFGSGTQLSVL.

The chain uses TRBV5-4 and TRBJ2-3; possible D gene TRBD1, 6 bases. The V gene lost 5 bases and the J gene lost 5 bases, with 12 bases spanning the gap. Germline values: CDR1 SGHNT, CDR2 YYREEE (reference sequence). This CDR3 spans 13 amino acids. CDR3 sequence reads: CASRYTGLDTQYF. CDR3 coding DNA: TGTGCCAGCAGATACACAGGGTTAGATACGCAGTATTTT.

V gene TRBV7-8 combines with J gene TRBJ1-2; D call uncertain. This CDR3 has 12 amino acids. Trimming took off 3 bases at V and 2 bases at J, with 4 bases between the two ends. CDR1 is SGHVS, CDR2 FQNEAQ, per germline. The CDR3 nucleotides are TGTGCCAGCAGCTTCGGGAACTATGGCTACACCTTC. Its protein is CASSFGNYGYTF.

In nucleotides, the CDR3 is TGTGCCAGCAGGGAGACAGGAACTTCCTACGAGCAGTACTTC. Protein product: CASRETGTSYEQYF. The V and J genes are TRBV6-5 and TRBJ2-7, with D maybe TRBD1 (6 bases). Per germline, CDR1 MNHEY and CDR2 SVGAGI. V was pared by 6 bases and J by 1 base, with 13 bases between. This CDR3 region has 14 residues.

A remark on this clone: Its ends do not fully match the called genes, so a read error is possible. The chain is built from TRBV7-7 and TRBJ2-2, with D perhaps matching TRBD1 (6 bases). This CDR3 region has 17 residues. CDR1 is SSHAT, CDR2 FNYEAQ, per germline (reference sequence). The CDR3 DNA follows: TGTGCTAGCAGCTTGTACGAGGACAGCTCGAACACCGGGGAGCTGTTTTTT. Its protein product is CASSLYEDSSNTGELFF.

The V call is TRBV10-3, the J call TRBJ2-5, with D perhaps given as TRBD1 or TRBD2 (5 bases each). CDR1 ENHRY and CDR2 SYGVKD come from the germline V gene. The CDR3 runs to 13 residues. Trimming took 8 bases from V and 9 from J, leaving 19 bases between them. The CDR3: CAIGASEPEAQYF. CDR3 DNA sequence: TGTGCCATCGGGGCATCCGAACCGGAGGCCCAGTACTTC.

This chain joins TRBV7-2 and TRBJ2-4, with D possibly being TRBD2 (6 bases). The CDR3 totals 17 residues. Germline loops: CDR1 SGHTA, CDR2 FQGNSA. The V and J ends lost 5 bases and 0 bases respectively, with 17 bases between them. The DNA of the CDR3 is TGTGCCAGCAGCCCAAATGCATGGGAGGTAGCCAAAAACATTCAGTACTTC. This translates into CASSPNAWEVAKNIQYF.

As for this clone: A much larger clone is a single base away; this may be a read error. The rearrangement links TRBV18 to TRBJ2-7; 8 bases agree with TRBD1. Germline V CDR1 and CDR2: KGHSH, LQKENI. The CDR3 runs 16 residues. CDR3: CASSSKGTGGPYGQYF. CDR3 sequence (DNA): TGTGCCAGCTCCTCGAAGGGCACAGGGGGGCCCTACGGGCAGTACTTC.

The chain has TRBV2 and TRBJ2-1; TRBD2 aligns across 11 bases. V lost 7 bases and J lost 4; bases outside the gene matches: 6. The CDR3 length is 15 residues. Germline V gene data show CDR1 as SNHLY and CDR2 as FYNNEI. As DNA, the CDR3 is TGTGCCAGCACCAGGGGGACTAGCGGTTACAATGAGCAGTTCTTC. Protein sequence: CASTRGTSGYNEQFF.

The chain is built from TRBV30 and TRBJ2-5; 8 bases align to TRBD2. The J segment lost 7 bases and the V segment lost 2 bases, leaving 12 bases of the junction unmatched. The CDR3 runs to 15 residues. CDR1 and CDR2 from the germline V gene are GTSNPN and SVGIG (reference sequence). The CDR3 DNA is TGTGCCTGGAGTTGGAGCGGGGGTCGCCATGGGACCCAGTACTTC. Translation gives CAWSWSGGRHGTQYF.

CDR3 in amino acids: CASSYQAGYYEQYF. In nucleotides, the CDR3 is TGTGCCAGCAGTTACCAGGCAGGGTACTACGAGCAGTACTTC. The chain is built from TRBV6-6 and TRBJ2-7, with D possibly TRBD1 on 5 matching bases. From germline, CDR1 is MNHNY and CDR2 SVGAGI (reference sequence). V lost 2 bases and J lost 3, with 11 bases in between. The length of the CDR3 is 14 residues.

Comments on this clone: In the same sample, other DNA sequences code for this CDR3. The chain links TRBV9 to TRBJ1-6; D ambiguous. V lost 0 bases to trimming and J lost 7 bases, with 8 bases between them. CDR1 and CDR2 (germline): SGDLS, YYNGEE. The CDR3 loop spans 14 amino acids. CDR3 coding DNA: TGTGCCAGCAGCGTAGGTTCGGTAAATTCACCCCTCCACTTT. Protein sequence: CASSVGSVNSPLHF.

This clone was detected only once. The chain uses TRBV6-1 and TRBJ2-7; no clear D gene. There are 13 residues in the CDR3. CDR1 and CDR2 from the germline V gene are MNHNS and SASEGT. The V end was cut by 2 bases, the J end by 3 bases, with 8 bases between. The CDR3 spells CASSESTVYEQYF. The CDR3 nucleotides read TGTGCCAGCAGTGAATCAACAGTCTACGAGCAGTACTTC.

Concerning this clone itself: One end of the junction varies from germline; a read error may be responsible. The V and J genes are TRBV7-7 and TRBJ2-5; D may be TRBD2 (6 bases). The CDR3 runs 15 residues. From germline, CDR1 is SSHAT and CDR2 FNYEAQ (reference sequence). This CDR3 is CASSPGGPTQETQYF. The CDR3 nucleotides read TGTGCTAGCAGCCCCGGAGGGCCAACCCAAGAGACCCAGTACTTC. The full variable domain, in which reference TRBV7-7 and TRBJ2-5 provide the parts outside the CDR3, is GAGVSQSPRYKVTKRGQDVTLRCDPISSHATLYWYQQALGQGPEFLTYFNYEAQPDKSGLPSDRFSAERPEGSISTLTIQRTEQRDSAMYRCASSPGGPTQETQYFGPGTRLLVL.

The chain employs TRBV6-5 and TRBJ2-7; possibly TRBD1 for D (6 bases). Trimming removed 4 bases at V and 0 bases at J, with 13 bases between. The CDR3 totals 15 residues. Looked up from germline, CDR1 is MNHEY and CDR2 is SVGAGI. CDR3 amino acids: CASSSPGTSSYEQYF. CDR3 DNA sequence: TGTGCCAGCAGTTCCCCCGGGACAAGCTCCTACGAGCAGTACTTC.

V gene TRBV7-9 combines with J gene TRBJ1-4, with 9 bases matching TRBD1. CDR3 length: 16 amino acids. With V trimmed by 4 bases and J by 4 bases, 7 bases remained unmatched. Germline V gives CDR1 SEHNR, CDR2 FQNEAQ (reference sequence). The CDR3 DNA follows: TGTGCCAGCAGCTCAATAGTGACAGGGGGTAATGAAAAACTGTTTTTT. Amino acids: CASSSIVTGGNEKLFF.